The present TCR beta chain was sequenced within a study of T cells in Graves' hyperthyroidism and ophthalmopathy. Amplified regions were TCR beta CDR3 sequences from RNA transcripts. Initially, a first-round RT-PCR of the TCR CDR3 employed the HTBI primer set. TCRdb itself ran the multiplex PCR reads through MiXCR, one entry per CDR3 protein. The table records about 540,000 distinct CDR3 sequences, around 45% of them present only once. Study results and caveats: Among clonotypes expanded in thyroid above 0.001, most were also found in blood.

This clonotype was detected only a few times. Its antigen remains unidentified. This CDR3 has 14 residues. V shed 1 base and J 3 bases; nucleotides not matched to a gene: 1. Germline CDR1 and CDR2: SGHNT and YYREEE (reference sequence). The material sequenced was peripheral blood or thyroid tissue (not recorded which). This sequence joins TRBV5-4 and TRBJ1-2, with 9 bases identical to TRBD1. This clonotype was obtained from a young woman with Graves' hyperthyroidism. CDR3 residues: CASSLRQGDYGYTF. As DNA, the CDR3 is TGTGCCAGCAGCTTGAGACAGGGGGACTATGGCTACACCTTC. The variable domain in full, completed from reference TRBV5-4 and TRBJ1-2, reads ETGVTQSPTHLIKTRGQQVTLRCSSQSGHNTVSWYQQALGQGPQFIFQYYREEENGRGNFPPRFSGLQFPNYSSELNVNALELDDSALYLCASSLRQGDYGYTFGSGTRLTVV.